This entry features one TCR beta chain sequence. Its cognate antigen is unknown. Germline DNA was also extracted, with blood RNA taken from unsorted whole blood. TCR beta cDNA was prepared out of approximately 470 ng total RNA by means of a constant-region primer. Library construction for TCR beta comprised three nested multiplex PCR rounds performed with slightly modified ARM-PCR. Two initial PCR rounds of about 11 cycles each paired TRBV1-TRBV30 forward primers with a C-beta reverse primer. TCRdb ran MiXCR on the multiplex PCR reads and lists one entry per CDR3 protein. The table lists hundreds of thousands of distinct CDR3 sequences, 58% of them singletons, with about 17% in the top ten. The data derive from a study of tumor-infiltrating lymphocytes in primary liver carcinoma. Study-level information: Surgery removed the patients' primary liver carcinoma. Study-wide results and caveats: The samples were not sorted (they were bulk), so CD4+ and CD8+ repertoires were not compared. Tumor-adjacent and tumor-blood pairs displayed less overlap than did pairs of tumor regions.

CDR1 is LNHDA and CDR2 is SQIVND in the germline V gene (reference sequence). The CDR3 consists of 16 residues. Trimming took 5 bases from V and 3 from J; bases not matched to a gene: 9. The receptor's source is a woman aged 25 to 39 with primary liver carcinoma and hepatitis B virus infection. The material sequenced was peripheral blood. The chain uses TRBV19 and TRBJ1-1; TRBD1 agrees at 10 bases. CDR3 sequence reads: CASSQTGGAGDTEAFF. The CDR3 DNA reads as TGTGCCAGTAGTCAGACAGGGGGCGCGGGGGACACTGAAGCTTTCTTT.